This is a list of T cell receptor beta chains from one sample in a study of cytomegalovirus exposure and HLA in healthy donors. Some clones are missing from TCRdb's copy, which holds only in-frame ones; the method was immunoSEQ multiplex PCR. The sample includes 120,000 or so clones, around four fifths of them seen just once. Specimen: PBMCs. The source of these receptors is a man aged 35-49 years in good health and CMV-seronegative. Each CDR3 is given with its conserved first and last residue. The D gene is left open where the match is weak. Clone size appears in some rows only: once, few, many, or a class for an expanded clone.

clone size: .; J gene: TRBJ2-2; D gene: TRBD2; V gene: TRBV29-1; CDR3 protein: CSVGFSGGNTGELFF; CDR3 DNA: TGCAGCGTTGGTTTTTCGGGAGGAAACACCGGGGAGCTGTTTTTT
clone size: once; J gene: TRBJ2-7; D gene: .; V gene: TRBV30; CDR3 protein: CAWRKIGGTHEQYF; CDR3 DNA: TGTGCCTGGAGAAAGATAGGGGGTACCCACGAGCAGTACTTC
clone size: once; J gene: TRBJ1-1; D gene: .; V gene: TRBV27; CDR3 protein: CASSLSGAGVTEAFF; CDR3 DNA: TGTGCCAGCAGTTTATCTGGGGCAGGGGTCACTGAAGCTTTCTTT
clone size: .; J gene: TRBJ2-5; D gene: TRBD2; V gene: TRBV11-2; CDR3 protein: CASSISGTSRETQYF; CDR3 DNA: TGTGCCAGCAGCATCTCCGGGACTAGCAGGGAGACCCAGTACTTC
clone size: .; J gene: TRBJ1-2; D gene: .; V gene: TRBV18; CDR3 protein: CASSLADSAYGYTF; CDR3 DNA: TGTGCCAGCTCACTGGCGGACAGCGCTTATGGCTACACCTTC
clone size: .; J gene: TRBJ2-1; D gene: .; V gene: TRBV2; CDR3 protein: CASSVYNEQFF; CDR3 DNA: TGTGCCAGCAGCGTCTACAATGAGCAGTTCTTC
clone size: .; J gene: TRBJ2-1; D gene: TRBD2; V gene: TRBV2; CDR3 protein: CASSRGLAGNNEQFF; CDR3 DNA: TGTGCCAGCAGCCGCGGACTAGCGGGAAACAATGAGCAGTTCTTC
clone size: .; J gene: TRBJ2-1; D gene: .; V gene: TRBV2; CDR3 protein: CASHRELLDSYNEQFF; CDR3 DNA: TGTGCCAGCCACAGGGAACTACTAGACTCCTACAATGAGCAGTTCTTC
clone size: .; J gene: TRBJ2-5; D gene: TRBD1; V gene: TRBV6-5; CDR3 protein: CASGRDRETETQYF; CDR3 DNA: TGTGCCTCAGGGCGGGACAGGGAGACAGAGACCCAGTACTTC
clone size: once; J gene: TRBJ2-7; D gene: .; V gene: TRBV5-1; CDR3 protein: CASSLAGGTYEQYF; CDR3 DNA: TGCGCCAGCAGCTTGGCCGGGGGAACGTACGAGCAGTACTTC
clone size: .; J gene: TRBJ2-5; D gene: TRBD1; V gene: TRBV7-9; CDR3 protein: CASSSGQGYQETQYF; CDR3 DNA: TGTGCCAGCAGCTCGGGACAGGGGTACCAAGAGACCCAGTACTTC
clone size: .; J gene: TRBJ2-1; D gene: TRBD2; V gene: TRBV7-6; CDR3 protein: CASSPGTSGGGEQFF; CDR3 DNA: TGTGCCAGCAGCCCAGGTACTAGCGGAGGAGGTGAGCAGTTCTTC
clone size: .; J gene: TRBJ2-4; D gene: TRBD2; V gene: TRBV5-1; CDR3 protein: CASSLTGTSENSQYF; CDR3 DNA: TGCGCCAGCAGCTTAACCGGGACTAGCGAAAACAGTCAGTACTTC
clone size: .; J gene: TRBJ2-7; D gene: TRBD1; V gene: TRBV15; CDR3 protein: CATSTDRGEQYF; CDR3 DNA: TGTGCCACCAGTACAGACAGGGGAGAGCAGTACTTC
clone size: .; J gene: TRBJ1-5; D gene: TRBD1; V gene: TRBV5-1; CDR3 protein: CASSIGTGGGQPQHF; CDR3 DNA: TGCGCCAGCAGCATCGGGACAGGGGGCGGACAGCCCCAGCATTTT
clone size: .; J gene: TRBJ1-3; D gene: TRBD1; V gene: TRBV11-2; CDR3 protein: CASSQPGGVSGNTIYF; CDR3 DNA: TGTGCCAGCAGCCAGCCAGGGGGCGTTTCTGGAAACACCATATATTTT
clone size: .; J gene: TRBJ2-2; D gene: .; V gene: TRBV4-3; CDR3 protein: CASGTARYNTGELFF; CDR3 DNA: TGCGCCAGCGGCACAGCTCGTTATAACACCGGGGAGCTGTTTTTT
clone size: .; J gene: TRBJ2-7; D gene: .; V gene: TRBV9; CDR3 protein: CASSVTSTPYEQYF; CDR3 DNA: TGTGCCAGCAGCGTTACTAGTACCCCCTACGAGCAGTACTTC
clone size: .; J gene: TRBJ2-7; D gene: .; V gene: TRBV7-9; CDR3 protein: CASSFLERDSTYEQYF; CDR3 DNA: TGTGCCAGCAGCTTCTTAGAGCGAGATAGTACCTACGAGCAGTACTTC
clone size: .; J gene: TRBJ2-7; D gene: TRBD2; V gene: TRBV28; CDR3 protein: CASTTSGEGLAVQGQYF; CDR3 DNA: TGTGCCAGCACCACGAGTGGAGAAGGACTAGCGGTGCAAGGGCAGTACTTC